This TCR beta chain is drawn from a study of T cells after yellow fever vaccination. 5'RACE template switching produced TCR cDNA carrying a universal primer site and UMIs. TCRdb re-called the 5' RACE reads through MiXCR, storing one row per CDR3 protein. The sample carries a few hundred thousand distinct CDR3 sequences, roughly 4% recorded once. Broader study findings: Although the secondary response was weaker, it peaked faster, at day 5 versus 15.

Germline V gene sequence: CDR1 SEHNR, CDR2 FQNEAQ (reference sequence). V lost 5 bases and J lost 9; bases outside the gene matches: 4. This CDR3 is 13 amino acids long. This clonotype was counted between two and nine times. Antigen: not known. The sample was PBMCs, taken 5 days after the yellow fever booster vaccination. V usage is TRBV7-9 and J usage is TRBJ2-1; 10 bases map to TRBD1. This receptor was obtained from a man younger than 30 who received the YFV17D yellow fever vaccine. CDR3 nucleotides: TGTGCCAGCAGCCGACAGGGGGCGAGTGAGCAGTTCTTC. Translating it yields CASSRQGASEQFF.